Included here is one T cell receptor beta chain sequence, with context. Its target is not known. Germline V CDR1 and CDR2: SGHDT, YYEEEE. J was trimmed by 2 bases and V by 5 bases; bases with no gene match: 3. The CDR3 runs to 13 residues. These data belong to a study of T cell responses to AZD1222 COVID-19 vaccine. Using immunoSEQ multiplex PCR, the repertoire was profiled, and TCRdb retains in-frame clones only, with some absent. Among over 110,000 clones, roughly 90% were seen once, and the ten largest hold 1.5% to 2%. Study findings and constraints: The study identified only six AZD1222 recipients as seropositive at baseline. Most donors were white British and more were female, and clonal diversity was possibly underestimated. Spike-specific TCR breadth and depth rose after two AZD1222 doses.

Sequenced material: peripheral blood, taken 28 days after the second AZD1222 dose. The TCR originated in an adult who received the AZD1222 COVID-19 vaccine. The chain carries TRBV5-6 and TRBJ2-7; 8 bases align to TRBD1. CDR3 protein: CASSRQGTYEQYF. The CDR3 region has the DNA TGTGCCAGCAGTCGACAGGGGACCTACGAGCAGTACTTC.